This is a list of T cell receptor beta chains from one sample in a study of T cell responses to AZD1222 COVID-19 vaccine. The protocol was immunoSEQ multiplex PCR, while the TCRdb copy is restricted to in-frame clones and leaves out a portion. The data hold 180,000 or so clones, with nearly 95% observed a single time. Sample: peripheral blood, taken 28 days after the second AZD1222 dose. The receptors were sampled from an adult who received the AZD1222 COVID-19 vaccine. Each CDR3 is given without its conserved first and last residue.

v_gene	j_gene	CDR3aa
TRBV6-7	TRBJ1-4	ASSTGTTNEKLF
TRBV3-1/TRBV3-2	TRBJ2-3	ASSPVGGGTDTQY
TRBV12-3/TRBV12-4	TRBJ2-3	ASSSPGTDTQY
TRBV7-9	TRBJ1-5	ASSQRADQPQH
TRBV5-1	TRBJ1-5	ASSLGGGNQPQH
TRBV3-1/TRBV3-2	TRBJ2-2	ASSPWTLNTGELF
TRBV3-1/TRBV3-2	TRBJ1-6	ASSPGGNSPLH
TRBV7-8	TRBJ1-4	ASSLGGGRREKLF
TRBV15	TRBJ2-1	ATSRDRGFDEQF
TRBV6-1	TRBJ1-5	ASSDLAQPQH
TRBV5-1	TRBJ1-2	ASSQGQGDGYT
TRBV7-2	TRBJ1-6	ASSIDASSYNSPLH
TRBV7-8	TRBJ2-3	ASSLTSGARDTQY
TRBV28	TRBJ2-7	ASSLPTGVGLEQY
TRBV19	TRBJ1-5	ASSHKTGKSNQPQH
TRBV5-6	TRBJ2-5	ASSLTNQETQY
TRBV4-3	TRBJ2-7	ASSHGEPGQGVNYEQY
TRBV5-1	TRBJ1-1	ASSEQGGNTEAF
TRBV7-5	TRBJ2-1	ARSPAPSGAYNEQF
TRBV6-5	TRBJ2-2	ASSYSRGVDTGELF
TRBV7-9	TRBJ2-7	ASSAGTDYEQY
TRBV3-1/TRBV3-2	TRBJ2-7	ASSQTDRGWDEQY
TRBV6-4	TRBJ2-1	ASSAARTSVNEQF
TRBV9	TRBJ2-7	ASSPRGTTYEQY
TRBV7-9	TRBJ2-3	ASSLDSRTDTQY
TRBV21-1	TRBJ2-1	ASSKDLTQSYNEQF
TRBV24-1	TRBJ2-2	ATSDIDRPNTGELF
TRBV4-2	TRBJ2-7	ASSQDGQGWNEQY
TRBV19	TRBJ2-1	ASSMGYYNEQF
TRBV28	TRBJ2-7	ATMTSGSSHEQY
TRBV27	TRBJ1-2	ASSLSLLSQGEGGYT